This is a list of T cell receptor beta chains from one sample in a study of shared clonotypes between healthy human individuals. The method was immunoSEQ multiplex PCR; TCRdb's version includes in-frame clones alone and lacks a portion of them. The table lists approximately 840,000 clones, approximately 96% of them singletons. The sequenced material came from naive CD8+ T cells sorted from blood. The receptors here all came from a man younger than 40 in good health. CDR3s leave out the opening cysteine and the closing phenylalanine or tryptophan. A D gene is named only where the DNA matches it firmly.

D gene | V gene | CDR3 protein
NA | TRBV5-1 | ASSFGETSRNEQF
NA | TRBV6-6 | ASSPSEGRTFYEQY
TRBD2 | TRBV7-9 | ASSLPRGTSGNYEQY
NA | TRBV4-1 | ASSQGSRSNTEAF
NA | TRBV7-6 | ASSSLLGVGTGELF
TRBD2 | TRBV6-1 | ASTLEASGSSEQY
TRBD1 | TRBV7-9 | ASSFAGGNEQF
TRBD2 | TRBV15 | ATSNPGTSASYEQY
NA | TRBV10-3 | AISGSGTTDTQY
TRBD1 | TRBV19 | ASSWTGSSYEQY
NA | TRBV4-3 | ASSQTPLGGYTIY
NA | TRBV10-1 | ASSESGGRPLEQY
NA | TRBV7-8 | ASTEVGTEAF
TRBD2 | TRBV29-1 | SVEGLAGSYNEQF
NA | TRBV7-9 | ASSNDWYEQY
NA | TRBV11-2 | ASSAGTHSYEQY
TRBD2 | TRBV5-6 | ASSQGLAIYEQY
NA | TRBV27 | ASSSRDPGLEVEETQY
TRBD2 | TRBV14 | ASSAGLARYEQY
NA | TRBV2 | ASSEQGNYGYT
TRBD2 | TRBV7-8 | ASSLSGLAGADEQY
TRBD2 | TRBV5-1 | ASSEGLAGMGETQY